The T cell receptor (beta chain) described here comes from a study of cytomegalovirus exposure and HLA in healthy donors. Study conclusions and caveats: Overall, approximately 180 TCR beta chains were annotated as cytomegalovirus-associated.

PCR primers comprised 60 Vbeta and 13 Jbeta primers. Original handling: Counted up in a later analysis, unique TCR beta chains came to some 75 million, with around 10 million shared. Measured with immunoSEQ multiplex PCR; TCRdb has only the in-frame clones, and not every one. The V and J calls and the clone size are those of that table, but D and trimming were determined from the DNA. Of around 140,000 clones in the sample, roughly 9.6% are singletons; the top ten hold 6% to 7.5%. Among the donors, all were healthy bone marrow donors. Notes on this clone: Its antigen remains unidentified.

The receptor comes from a woman aged 40 to 55 in good health and CMV-seropositive. The sample taken for sequencing was PBMCs.

This CDR3 is CASSREPGQGYGYTF. The CDR3 bases are TGTGCCAGCAGCCGAGAACCGGGACAGGGGTATGGCTACACCTTC. This rearrangement joins TRBV13 to TRBJ1-2, with 10 bases identical to TRBD1. This CDR3 has 15 residues. Germline CDR1 reads PRHDT; CDR2 reads FYEKMQ (reference sequence). V shed 5 bases and J 5 bases; nucleotides not matched to a gene: 8. Drawing the rest from reference TRBV13 and TRBJ1-2, the complete variable domain is AAGVIQSPRHLIKEKRETATLKCYPIPRHDTVYWYQQGPGQDPQFLISFYEKMQSDKGSIPDRFSAQQFSDYHSELNMSSLELGDSALYFCASSREPGQGYGYTFGSGTRLTVV.